This T cell receptor beta chain was profiled in a study of T cell repertoires in cytomegalovirus infection. The J segment lost 4 bases and the V segment lost 5 bases, leaving 5 bases of the junction unmatched. The CDR3 has 13 amino acids. Germline CDR1 reads SQVTM; CDR2 reads ANQGSEA. Study results and caveats: CMV-specific TCR beta clonotypes restricted by HLA-C dominated the ex vivo response.

This clonotype was counted many times. Its target is not known. TCRdb re-derived calls from the reads in MiXCR, one entry per CDR3 protein. The sample records 110,000 to 150,000 distinct CDR3 sequences, 5.5% to 8% being singletons. Sequenced: PBMCs. The receptor was derived from a human donor in good health (CMV status not recorded). Some clones in this sample may be carry-over from other donors' samples. This rearrangement joins TRBV29-1 to TRBJ1-2; 9 nucleotides line up with TRBD1. CDR3 amino acids: CSVRQGDGYGYTF. CDR3 in DNA: TGCAGCGTTCGACAGGGGGACGGCTATGGCTACACCTTC.